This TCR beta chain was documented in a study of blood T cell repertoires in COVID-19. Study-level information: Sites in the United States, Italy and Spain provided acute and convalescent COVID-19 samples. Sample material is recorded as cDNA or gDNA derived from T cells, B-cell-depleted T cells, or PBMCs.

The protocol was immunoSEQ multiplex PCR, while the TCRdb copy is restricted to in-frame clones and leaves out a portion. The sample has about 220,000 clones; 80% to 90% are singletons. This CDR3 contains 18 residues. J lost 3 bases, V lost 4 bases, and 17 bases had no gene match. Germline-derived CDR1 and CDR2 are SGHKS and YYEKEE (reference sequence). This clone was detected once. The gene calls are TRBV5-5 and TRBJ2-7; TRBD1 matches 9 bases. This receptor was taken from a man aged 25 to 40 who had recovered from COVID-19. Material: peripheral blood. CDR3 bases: TGTGCCAGCAGCCATGGACAGGGGTCAATCCCCTTCTTCTACGAGCAGTACTTC. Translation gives CASSHGQGSIPFFYEQYF. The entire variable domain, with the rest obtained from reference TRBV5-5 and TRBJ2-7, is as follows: DAGVTQSPTHLIKTRGQQVTLRCSPISGHKSVSWYQQVLGQGPQFIFQYYEKEERGRGNFPDRFSARQFPNYSSELNVNALLLGDSALYLCASSHGQGSIPFFYEQYFGPGTRLTVT.